Here is one T cell receptor beta chain with its context. Its antigen remains unknown. This specimen belongs to a study of post-analysis software for immune sequencing data. Findings of the study overall: Relative to controls, patients had five TRBV segments at higher frequency, with TRBV5-6, TRBV5-1 and TRBV20-1 among these.

Unique-molecular-identifier-tagged TCR beta cDNA libraries were used. TCRdb redid the calling of the PCR reads with MiXCR, one entry per CDR3 protein. The sample contains approximately 440,000 distinct CDR3 sequences, under 55% of which appear only once. The CDR3 runs to 13 residues. Germline loops: CDR1 SGHRS, CDR2 YFSETQ. Between the trimmed V and J ends, which lost 2 bases and 6 bases, there was a span of 10 bases. The specimen sequenced was blood. The sequence was obtained from a girl aged 5 to 17 with multiple sclerosis. The chain has TRBV5-1 and TRBJ2-3; D may be TRBD1 (6 bases). The CDR3 DNA reads TGCGCCAGCAGCTTTACAGGGACGGATACGCAGTATTTT. The encoded protein is CASSFTGTDTQYF.